The 26 T cell receptor beta chains given below trace back to one sample, sequenced in a study of cytomegalovirus exposure and HLA in healthy donors. Vbeta (60) and Jbeta (13) primers were used in the PCR. Clones were read by immunoSEQ multiplex PCR, and TCRdb kept only the in-frame ones, dropping some. The sample has tens of thousands of clones, around 80% seen once. Sequencing was performed on PBMCs. These receptors were taken from a man aged 30 to 45 in good health and CMV-seronegative.

J is TRBJ1-5 and V is TRBV19, with TRBD1 identical over 8 bases. V was clipped by 7 bases and J by 9 bases; unmatched bases: 5. The germline V gene encodes CDR1 LNHDA and CDR2 SQIVND (reference sequence). This CDR3 comprises 12 residues. This CDR3 is CASTTGGRPQHF. In DNA, the CDR3 is TGTGCCAGTACCACAGGGGGACGGCCCCAGCATTTT.

The rearrangement links TRBV4-1 to TRBJ1-2; D is unclear. V was trimmed by 4 bases and J by 4 bases, leaving 16 bases between them. Germline lookup yields CDR1 MGHRA and CDR2 YSYEKL. The CDR3 totals 15 residues. In DNA form, the CDR3 reads TGCGCCAGCAGCCCCTTTAAGAGGCGCGTCTATGGCTACACCTTC. It is translated as CASSPFKRRVYGYTF.

The gene calls are TRBV10-1 and TRBJ2-7, with 7 bases lining up with TRBD1. CDR1 is WNHNN, CDR2 SYGVQD, per germline (reference sequence). The CDR3 sequence is 15 residues long. The V gene end was trimmed by 0 bases and the J gene end by 6 bases; junction bases not matched to a gene: 8. The CDR3 DNA sequence: TGCGCCAGCAGTGAGTCGAGACAGGGCCTATCCGAGCAGTACTTC. This gives the protein CASSESRQGLSEQYF.

This clone was observed a handful of times. The chain couples TRBV6-1 to TRBJ1-4; D perhaps matches TRBD1 (6 bases). CDR1 MNHNS and CDR2 SASEGT come from the germline V gene. The V gene lost 6 bases and the J gene lost 8 bases, with 16 bases spanning the gap. This CDR3 spans 14 amino acids. The DNA for the CDR3 is TGTGCCAGCAGCCCAGGGGAAGGGGTCGAAAAACTGTTTTTT. This encodes CASSPGEGVEKLFF.

This rearrangement joins TRBV28 to TRBJ1-5; TRBD1 aligns across 10 bases. Trimming at V came to 2 bases and at J to 6 bases, leaving 4 bases not matched to a gene. Germline CDR1 MDHEN, CDR2 SYDVKM. CDR3 length: 15 amino acids. CDR3 in amino acids: CASSLDRGLGQPQHF. The CDR3 coding sequence is TGTGCCAGCAGTTTAGACAGGGGGCTCGGTCAGCCCCAGCATTTT.

This clone was detected a few times. The gene calls are TRBV30 and TRBJ1-4; 7 nucleotides line up with TRBD1. Germline lookup yields CDR1 GTSNPN and CDR2 SVGIG (reference sequence). Trimming cost V 7 bases and J 3 bases; bases outside gene matches: 2. The CDR3 is 12 residues long. The CDR3 here is CAYTGANEKLFF. The CDR3 DNA reads as TGTGCCTATACAGGGGCTAATGAAAAACTGTTTTTT.

V gene TRBV28 combines with J gene TRBJ2-1; 12 positions match TRBD2. CDR3 length: 16 amino acids. In germline, CDR1 is MDHEN, CDR2 SYDVKM. J lost 4 bases, V lost 6 bases, and 7 bases had no gene match. The CDR3 coding sequence is TGTGCCAGCAGATTCACGACTAGCGGGAGTTACAATGAGCAGTTCTTC. Translated, it gives CASRFTTSGSYNEQFF.

This clone was observed a few times. The rearrangement joins TRBV30 to TRBJ2-5; TRBD1 matches 8 bases. CDR1 and CDR2 (germline): GTSNPN, SVGIG (reference sequence). The CDR3 covers 11 residues. This CDR3 reads CAASGGLDQYF. The DNA for the CDR3 is TGTGCGGCGTCAGGGGGCCTGGACCAGTACTTC.

J is TRBJ1-2 and V is TRBV19, with D unclear. Per the germline V gene, CDR1 is LNHDA and CDR2 is SQIVND (reference sequence). The CDR3 has 14 residues. Trimming removed 6 bases at V and 3 bases at J, with 14 bases between. CDR3 nucleotide sequence: TGTGCCAGTAGGGCCGTCGGGTCAGACTATGGCTACACCTTC. Its protein is CASRAVGSDYGYTF.

J is TRBJ2-1 and V is TRBV15; TRBD2 agrees at 14 bases. Losses at the gene ends were 4 bases for V and 0 bases for J; bases not matched to a gene: 8. The germline gives CDR1 LNHNV, CDR2 YYDKDF (reference sequence). This CDR3 is 19 amino acids long. The CDR3 spells CATSTRLAGGPGSYNEQFF. The CDR3 bases are TGTGCCACCAGCACCAGACTAGCGGGAGGGCCCGGCTCCTACAATGAGCAGTTCTTC. Variable domain in full (rest from reference TRBV15 and TRBJ2-1): DAMVIQNPRYQVTQFGKPVTLSCSQTLNHNVMYWYQQKSSQAPKLLFHYYDKDFNNEADTPDNFQSRRPNTSFCFLDIRSPGLGDTAMYLCATSTRLAGGPGSYNEQFFGPGTRLTVL.

The CDR3 protein is CASTGVPSYEQYF. The CDR3, as DNA: TGTGCCAGCACGGGAGTCCCTTCCTACGAGCAGTACTTC. The J gene is TRBJ2-7, the V gene TRBV5-6; D is possibly TRBD2 (6 bases). Trimming pared 6 bases from V and 1 base from J, leaving 11 bases between. Germline loops: CDR1 SGHDT, CDR2 YYEEEE. There are 13 residues in the CDR3.

The V call is TRBV27, the J call TRBJ2-1; TRBD1 aligns across 12 bases. Trimming removed 0 bases from V and 8 bases from J; junction bases left unmatched: 2. CDR1 and CDR2 (germline): MNHEY, SMNVEV (reference sequence). The CDR3 has 15 residues. CDR3 nucleotides: TGTGCCAGCAGTTTATCGCGGGACAGGGGGCATGAGCAGTTCTTC. It yields the protein CASSLSRDRGHEQFF.

This clone was seen a few times. The chain is built from TRBV5-1 and TRBJ1-1, with D unclear. Per germline, CDR1 SGHRS and CDR2 YFSETQ. The germline V and J ends were trimmed by 0 bases and 0 bases, with 12 bases remaining between them. This CDR3 region has 16 residues. As DNA, the CDR3 is TGCGCCAGCAGCTTGGCGAGAATGGGCATGAACACTGAAGCTTTCTTT. Amino acids: CASSLARMGMNTEAFF.

The chain employs TRBV6-6 and TRBJ1-1; 10 nucleotides match TRBD1. The CDR3 totals 13 residues. V lost 10 bases, J lost 1 base, and 3 bases stayed unmatched. Germline V CDR1 and CDR2: MNHNY, SVGAGI (reference sequence). The CDR3 protein is CATRDRGNTEAFF. CDR3 nucleotides: TGTGCCACCCGGGACAGGGGGAACACTGAAGCTTTCTTT.

This clone came up a few times. The chain is built from TRBV5-1 and TRBJ2-2; 9 bases align to TRBD1. Germline assignment: CDR1 SGHRS and CDR2 YFSETQ. Germline trimming cut 4 bases from V and 2 bases from J; bases unmatched to any gene: 6. CDR3 length equals 16 residues. The CDR3 reads CASSRDRALNTGELFF. CDR3 DNA sequence: TGCGCCAGCAGCCGGGACAGGGCACTAAACACCGGGGAGCTGTTTTTT.

The chain uses TRBV7-8 and TRBJ1-1; no reliable D call. The V end lost 5 bases, the J end lost 0 bases, and 10 bases lay between the germline ends. The CDR3 extends over 14 amino acids. CDR1 is SGHVS and CDR2 is FQNEAQ in the germline V gene. The CDR3 loop is CASSPGSVNTEAFF. DNA of the CDR3: TGTGCCAGCAGCCCGGGGTCCGTGAACACTGAAGCTTTCTTT.

The chain recombines TRBV28 with TRBJ1-2; 12 bases match TRBD1. This CDR3 is built from 19 residues. V lost 2 bases, J lost 4 bases, and 14 bases stayed unmatched. Germline V gives CDR1 MDHEN, CDR2 SYDVKM. CDR3 DNA sequence: TGTGCCAGCAGTTTAAGGGACAGGGGGCGGGTAGGTTGGGGCTATGGCTACACCTTC. Residues: CASSLRDRGRVGWGYGYTF.

V usage is TRBV10-3 and J usage is TRBJ1-3; 7 bases agree with TRBD1. Per the germline V gene, CDR1 is ENHRY and CDR2 is SYGVKD. V lost 5 bases and J lost 4; bases outside the gene matches: 5. The CDR3 runs to 14 residues. Written as DNA, the CDR3 is TGTGCCATCAGTCCCGACAGGGACGGAAACACCATATATTTT. Translating gives CAISPDRDGNTIYF.

This clone was seen a few times. This CDR3 is missing its conserved last phenylalanine or tryptophan, likely due to a read error. The DNA is left out, because the CDR3 cannot be placed on it with certainty; the CDR3 is given as TCRdb lists it. The rearrangement uses TRBV5-6 and TRBJ1-2. 12 amino acids form the CDR3, both terminal residues included. The V gene's germline CDR1 is SGHDT and CDR2 YYEEEE. The CDR3 is CASSGQGRVVAA.

This rearrangement joins TRBV7-9 to TRBJ1-1, with 9 bases that match TRBD1. CDR3 size: 16 residues. Germline V gene sequence: CDR1 SEHNR, CDR2 FQNEAQ (reference sequence). J lost 5 bases, V lost 4 bases, and 11 bases had no gene match. CDR3 nucleotides: TGTGCCAGCAGCTCAAAGAAACAGGGGGCCTTGACTGAAGCTTTCTTT. Its protein product is CASSSKKQGALTEAFF.

The chain employs TRBV5-6 and TRBJ1-2; D possibly corresponds to TRBD1 (6 bases). The CDR3 is 14 residues long. Germline V gene sequence: CDR1 SGHDT, CDR2 YYEEEE. The V end was cut by 2 bases, the J end by 4 bases, with 12 bases between. As DNA, the CDR3 is TGTGCCAGCAGCTTCCCCGGGACACCCTATGGCTACACCTTC. Its translation: CASSFPGTPYGYTF.

The rearrangement links TRBV10-3 to TRBJ1-5, with D maybe TRBD1 (5 bases). Trimming cost V 6 bases and J 2 bases, with 8 bases left between them. The CDR3 is 13 residues long. The germline CDR1 and CDR2 sequences are ENHRY and SYGVKD. CDR3 DNA sequence: TGTGCCATCAGACAGGACGGCAATCAGCCCCAGCATTTT. Translation: CAIRQDGNQPQHF.

This chain connects TRBV15 to TRBJ2-7; D remains ambiguous. Germline assignment: CDR1 LNHNV and CDR2 YYDKDF (reference sequence). Trimming took off 0 bases at V and 6 bases at J, with 6 bases between the two ends. The CDR3 runs 12 residues. The CDR3 loop is CATSRDRSEQYF. The CDR3 DNA sequence: TGTGCCACCAGCAGAGACAGGTCCGAGCAGTACTTC.

Written as DNA, the CDR3 is TGTGCCTGGATATTGAGGGGGCGCGTGAACACTGAAGCTTTCTTT. This codes for CAWILRGRVNTEAFF. V and J are TRBV30 and TRBJ1-1; 7 bases are shared with TRBD1. The germline CDR1 and CDR2 sequences are GTSNPN and SVGIG (reference sequence). The junction had 8 bases not matched to a gene; V was cut back by 4 bases and J by 0 bases. The CDR3 has 15 amino acids.

The chain is built from TRBV11-2 and TRBJ2-1, with TRBD2 identical over 11 bases. Per germline, CDR1 SGHAT and CDR2 FQNNGV. Trimming took 4 bases from V and 7 from J; bases not matched to a gene: 6. The CDR3 totals 15 residues. This chain's CDR3 is CASSSLAGGPNEQFF. CDR3 DNA sequence: TGTGCCAGCAGCTCCTTAGCGGGAGGGCCGAATGAGCAGTTCTTC.

To note about this clone: At one end the junction does not follow the germline gene, possibly because of a read error. This chain connects TRBV7-9 to TRBJ2-6, with 7 bases identical to TRBD2. Per germline, CDR1 SEHNR and CDR2 FQNEAQ (reference sequence). This CDR3 spans 19 amino acids. CDR3 sequence: CSSSRNQGGVSSGANVLTF. The CDR3 DNA is TGTTCCAGCAGCCGAAACCAGGGAGGGGTGAGCTCTGGGGCCAACGTCCTGACTTTC.